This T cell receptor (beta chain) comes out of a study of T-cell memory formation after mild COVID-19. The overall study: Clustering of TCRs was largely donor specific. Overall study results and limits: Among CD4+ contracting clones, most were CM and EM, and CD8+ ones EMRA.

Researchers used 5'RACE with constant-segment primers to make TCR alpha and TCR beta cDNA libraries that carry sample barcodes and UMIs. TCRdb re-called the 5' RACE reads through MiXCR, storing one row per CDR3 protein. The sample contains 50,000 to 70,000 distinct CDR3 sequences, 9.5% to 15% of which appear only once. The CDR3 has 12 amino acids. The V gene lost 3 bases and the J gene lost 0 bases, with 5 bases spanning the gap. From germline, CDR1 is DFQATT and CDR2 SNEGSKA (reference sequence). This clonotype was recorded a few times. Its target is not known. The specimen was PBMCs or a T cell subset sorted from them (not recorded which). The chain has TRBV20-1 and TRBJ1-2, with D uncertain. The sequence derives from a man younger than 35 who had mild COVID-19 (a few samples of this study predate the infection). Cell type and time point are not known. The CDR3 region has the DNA TGCAGTGCTAGGACGGCTAACTATGGCTACACCTTC. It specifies CSARTANYGYTF.